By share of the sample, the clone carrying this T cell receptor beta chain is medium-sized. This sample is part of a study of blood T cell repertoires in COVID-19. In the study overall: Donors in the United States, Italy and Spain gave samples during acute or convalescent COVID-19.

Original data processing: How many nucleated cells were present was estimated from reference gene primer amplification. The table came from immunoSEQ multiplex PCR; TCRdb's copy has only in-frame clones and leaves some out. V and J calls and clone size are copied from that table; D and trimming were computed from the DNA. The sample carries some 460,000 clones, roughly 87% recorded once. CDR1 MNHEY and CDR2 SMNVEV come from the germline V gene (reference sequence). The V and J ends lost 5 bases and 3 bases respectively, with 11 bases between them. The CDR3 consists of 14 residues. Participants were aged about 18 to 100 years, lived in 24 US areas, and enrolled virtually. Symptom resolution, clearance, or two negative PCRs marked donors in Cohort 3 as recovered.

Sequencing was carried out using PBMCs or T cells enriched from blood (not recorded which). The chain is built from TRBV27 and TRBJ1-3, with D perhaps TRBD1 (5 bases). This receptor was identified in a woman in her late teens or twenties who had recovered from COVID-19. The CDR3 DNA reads TGTGCCAGCAGTCCCGGGGGATTTGGAAACACCATATATTTT. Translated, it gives CASSPGGFGNTIYF.